This T cell receptor (beta chain) was obtained from a study of T cell responses to AZD1222 COVID-19 vaccine. The CDR3 is 13 amino acids. In germline, CDR1 is SGHDN, CDR2 FVKESK. V was pared by 4 bases and J by 4 bases, with 10 bases between. Generated by immunoSEQ multiplex PCR, the TCRdb table keeps only in-frame clones and is missing some. The table shows fewer than 130,000 clones, with 70% to 90% occurring only once. Regarding this clone: The antigen remains undetermined.

The study, taken as a whole, reports: Unmutated variant regions are reportedly targeted by nearly half of spike-specific TCRs.

This TCR was recovered from an adult in good health. Sequenced material: peripheral blood, taken on day 0 of AZD1222 vaccination. This chain uses TRBV14 with TRBJ1-1; a possible D gene is TRBD1 (5 bases). The chain's CDR3 is CASSPRVFTEAFF. The CDR3 nucleotides read TGTGCCAGCAGCCCCAGGGTTTTCACTGAAGCTTTCTTT. Filled out from reference TRBV14 and TRBJ1-1, the complete variable domain reads EAGVTQFPSHSVIEKGQTVTLRCDPISGHDNLYWYRRVMGKEIKFLLHFVKESKQDESGMPNNRFLAERTGGTYSTLKVQPAELEDSGVYFCASSPRVFTEAFFGQGTRLTVV.